This TCR beta chain was sequenced in a study of T-cell reconstitution after alpha-beta-depleted transplantation in children. Study findings and constraints: Expanded clones from the graft, numbering several hundred, reportedly supplied alpha-beta T cells about two months after transplant. Newly produced T cells mostly accounted for T-cell counts and diversity one year post-transplant. The study traced high day-60 TCRbeta diversity in some patients to surviving recipient T cells and thymic progenitors.

This CDR3 has 16 amino acids. In germline, CDR1 is LNHDA, CDR2 SQIVND (reference sequence). Losses at the gene ends were 3 bases for V and 3 bases for J; bases not matched to a gene: 8. Unique molecular identifiers were used to barcode this TCRbeta library. TCRdb re-analysed the PCR reads in MiXCR, keeping a single row per CDR3 protein. The sample holds hundreds of thousands of distinct CDR3 sequences, 15% to 20% seen once. In this sample, this clonotype turned up a few times. Its antigen is not identified. The rearrangement joins TRBV19 to TRBJ2-3; 8 positions agree with TRBD2. The sequence was obtained from a boy under two years old who had a stem cell transplant for Wiskott-Aldrich syndrome, so the T cells may come from the graft donor. The sequencing used PBMCs, mostly from graft donor cells, collected 360 days after TCRalphabeta/CD19-depleted stem cell transplant. The CDR3 protein is CASSIGTSMATDTQYF. The CDR3 bases are TGTGCCAGTAGTATTGGGACTAGTATGGCGACAGATACGCAGTATTTT.